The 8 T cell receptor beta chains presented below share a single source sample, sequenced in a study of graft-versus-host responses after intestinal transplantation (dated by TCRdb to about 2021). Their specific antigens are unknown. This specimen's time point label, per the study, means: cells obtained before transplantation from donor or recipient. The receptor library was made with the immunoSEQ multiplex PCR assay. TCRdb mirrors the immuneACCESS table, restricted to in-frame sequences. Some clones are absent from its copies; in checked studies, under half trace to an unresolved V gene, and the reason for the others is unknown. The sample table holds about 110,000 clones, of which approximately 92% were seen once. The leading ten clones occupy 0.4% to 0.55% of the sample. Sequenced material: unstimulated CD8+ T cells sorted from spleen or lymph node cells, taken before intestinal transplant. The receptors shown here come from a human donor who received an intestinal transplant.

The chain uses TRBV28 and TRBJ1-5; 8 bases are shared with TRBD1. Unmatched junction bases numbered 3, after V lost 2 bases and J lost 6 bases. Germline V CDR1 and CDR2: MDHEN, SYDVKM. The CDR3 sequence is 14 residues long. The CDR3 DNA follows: TGTGCCAGCAGTTTAACCGGGACAGGTCAGCCCCAGCATTTT. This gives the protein CASSLTGTGQPQHF. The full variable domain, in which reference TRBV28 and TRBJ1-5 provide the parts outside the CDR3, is DVKVTQSSRYLVKRTGEKVFLECVQDMDHENMFWYRQDPGLGLRLIYFSYDVKMKEKGDIPEGYSVSREKKERFSLILESASTNQTSMYLCASSLTGTGQPQHFGDGTRLSIL.

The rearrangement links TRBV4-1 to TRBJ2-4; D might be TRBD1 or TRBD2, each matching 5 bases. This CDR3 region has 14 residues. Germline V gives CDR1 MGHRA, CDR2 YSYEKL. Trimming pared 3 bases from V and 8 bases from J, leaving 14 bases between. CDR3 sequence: CASSQAGQADIQYF. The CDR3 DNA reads TGCGCCAGCAGCCAGGCCGGACAAGCGGACATTCAGTACTTC.

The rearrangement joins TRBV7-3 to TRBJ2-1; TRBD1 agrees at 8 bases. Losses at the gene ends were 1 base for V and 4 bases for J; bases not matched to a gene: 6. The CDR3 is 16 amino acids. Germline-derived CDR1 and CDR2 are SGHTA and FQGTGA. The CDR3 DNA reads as TGTGCCAGCAGCTTAAGAGGGACAGGTTATTACAATGAGCAGTTCTTC. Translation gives CASSLRGTGYYNEQFF.

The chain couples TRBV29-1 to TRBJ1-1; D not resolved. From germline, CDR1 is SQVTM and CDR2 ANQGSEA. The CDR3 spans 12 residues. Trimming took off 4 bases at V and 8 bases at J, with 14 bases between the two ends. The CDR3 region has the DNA TGCAGCGTTGGATTGACGGGTCGGGAAGCTTTCTTT. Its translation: CSVGLTGREAFF.

The CDR3 loop is CASSLGQREGPYEQYF. CDR3 DNA: TGCGCCAGCAGCTTGGGGCAGAGGGAGGGACCCTACGAGCAGTACTTC. V usage is TRBV5-1 and J usage is TRBJ2-7; 7 bases map to TRBD2. CDR1 and CDR2 from the germline V gene are SGHRS and YFSETQ. V trimming: 0 bases; J trimming: 2 bases; junction bases outside the gene matches: 8. This CDR3 has 16 amino acids.

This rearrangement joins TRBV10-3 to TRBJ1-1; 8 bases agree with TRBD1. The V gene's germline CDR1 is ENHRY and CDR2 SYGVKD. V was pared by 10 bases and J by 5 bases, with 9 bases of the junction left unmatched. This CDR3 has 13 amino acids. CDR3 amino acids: CATGGQGGTEAFF. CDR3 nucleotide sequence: TGTGCCACGGGAGGACAGGGAGGAACTGAAGCTTTCTTT.

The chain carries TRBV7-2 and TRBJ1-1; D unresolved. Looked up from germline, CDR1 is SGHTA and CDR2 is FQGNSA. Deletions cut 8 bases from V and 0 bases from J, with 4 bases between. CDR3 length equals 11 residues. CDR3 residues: CASGLNTEAFF. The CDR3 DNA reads TGTGCCAGCGGGCTGAACACTGAAGCTTTCTTT.

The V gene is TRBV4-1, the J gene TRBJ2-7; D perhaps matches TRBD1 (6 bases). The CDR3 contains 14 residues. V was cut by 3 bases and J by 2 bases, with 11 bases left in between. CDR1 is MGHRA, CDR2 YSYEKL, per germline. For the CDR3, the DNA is TGCGCCAGCAGCCACGCCACAGGGACCTACGAGCAGTACTTC. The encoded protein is CASSHATGTYEQYF.